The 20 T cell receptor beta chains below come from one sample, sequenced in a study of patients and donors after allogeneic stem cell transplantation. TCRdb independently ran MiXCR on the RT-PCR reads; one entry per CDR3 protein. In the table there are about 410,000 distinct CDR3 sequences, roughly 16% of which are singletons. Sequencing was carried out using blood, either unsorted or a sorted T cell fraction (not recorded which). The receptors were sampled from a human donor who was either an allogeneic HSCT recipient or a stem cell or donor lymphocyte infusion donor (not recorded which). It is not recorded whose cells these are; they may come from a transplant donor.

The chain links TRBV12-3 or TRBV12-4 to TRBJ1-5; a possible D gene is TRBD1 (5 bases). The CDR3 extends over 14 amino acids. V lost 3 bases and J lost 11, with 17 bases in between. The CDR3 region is CASSFQVGATTQHF. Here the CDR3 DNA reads TGTGCCAGCAGTTTTCAGGTAGGGGCCACTACCCAGCATTTT.

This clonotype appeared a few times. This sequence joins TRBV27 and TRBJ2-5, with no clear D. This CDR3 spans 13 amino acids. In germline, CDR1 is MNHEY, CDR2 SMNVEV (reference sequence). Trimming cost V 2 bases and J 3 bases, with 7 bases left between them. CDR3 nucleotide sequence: TGTGCCAGCAGTTTAATGGGCGAAGAGACCCAGTACTTC. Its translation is CASSLMGEETQYF.

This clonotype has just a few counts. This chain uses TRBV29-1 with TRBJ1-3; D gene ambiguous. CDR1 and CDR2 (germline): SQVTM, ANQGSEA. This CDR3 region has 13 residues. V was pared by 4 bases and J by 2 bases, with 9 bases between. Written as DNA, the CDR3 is TGCAGCGTTGCTTCCTATGCTGGAAACACCATATATTTT. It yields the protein CSVASYAGNTIYF. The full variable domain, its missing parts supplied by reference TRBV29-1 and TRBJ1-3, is SAVISQKPSRDICQRGTSLTIQCQVDSQVTMMFWYRQQPGQSLTLIATANQGSEATYESGFVIDKFPISRPNLTFSTLTVSNMSPEDSSIYLCSVASYAGNTIYFGEGSWLTVV.

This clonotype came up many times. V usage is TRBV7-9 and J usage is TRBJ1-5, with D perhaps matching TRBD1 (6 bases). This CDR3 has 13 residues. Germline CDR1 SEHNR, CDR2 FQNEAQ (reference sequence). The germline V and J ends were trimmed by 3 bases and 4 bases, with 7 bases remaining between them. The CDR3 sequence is CASSFTGNQPQHF. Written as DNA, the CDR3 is TGTGCCAGCAGCTTTACAGGGAATCAGCCCCAGCATTTT.

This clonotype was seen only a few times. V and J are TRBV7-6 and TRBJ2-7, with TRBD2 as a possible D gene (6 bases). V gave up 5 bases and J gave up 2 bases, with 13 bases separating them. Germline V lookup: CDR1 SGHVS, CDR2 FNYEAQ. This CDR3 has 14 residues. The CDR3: CASSLGTYPYEQYF. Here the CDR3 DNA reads TGTGCCAGCAGCCTCGGGACTTACCCCTACGAGCAGTACTTC.

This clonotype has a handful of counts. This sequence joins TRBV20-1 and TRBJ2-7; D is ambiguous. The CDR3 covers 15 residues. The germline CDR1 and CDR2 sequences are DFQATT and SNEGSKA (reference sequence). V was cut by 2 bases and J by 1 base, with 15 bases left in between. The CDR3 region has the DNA TGCAGTGCTAGATTCGGACCGAACCCTTCCTACGAGCAGTACTTC. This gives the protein CSARFGPNPSYEQYF.

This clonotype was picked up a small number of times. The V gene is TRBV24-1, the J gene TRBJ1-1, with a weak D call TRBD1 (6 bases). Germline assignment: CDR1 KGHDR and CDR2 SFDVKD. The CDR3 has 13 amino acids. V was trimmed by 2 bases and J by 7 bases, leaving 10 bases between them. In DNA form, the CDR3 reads TGTGCCACCAGTGATTCGGGACACCTTGAAGCTTTCTTT. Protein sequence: CATSDSGHLEAFF.

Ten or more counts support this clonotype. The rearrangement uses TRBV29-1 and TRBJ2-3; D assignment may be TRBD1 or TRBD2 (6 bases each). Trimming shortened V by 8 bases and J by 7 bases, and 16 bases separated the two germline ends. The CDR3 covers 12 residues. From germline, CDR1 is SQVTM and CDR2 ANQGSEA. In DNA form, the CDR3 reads TGCAGCATCGGGGGCCTCGGGTATACGCAGTATTTT. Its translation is CSIGGLGYTQYF.

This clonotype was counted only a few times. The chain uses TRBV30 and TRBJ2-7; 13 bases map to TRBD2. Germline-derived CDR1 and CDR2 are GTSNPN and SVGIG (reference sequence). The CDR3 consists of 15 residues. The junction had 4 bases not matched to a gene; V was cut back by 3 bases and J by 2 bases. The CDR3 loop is CAWRELAGGPYEQYF. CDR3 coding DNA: TGTGCCTGGAGAGAACTAGCGGGAGGGCCCTACGAGCAGTACTTC.

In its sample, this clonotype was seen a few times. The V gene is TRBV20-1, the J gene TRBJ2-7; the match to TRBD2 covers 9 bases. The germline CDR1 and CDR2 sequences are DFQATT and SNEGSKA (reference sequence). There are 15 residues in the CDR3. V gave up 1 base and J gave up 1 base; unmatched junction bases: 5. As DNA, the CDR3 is TGCAGTGCTAGAGGACTAGCGGAAGTGTCCTACGAGCAGTACTTC. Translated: CSARGLAEVSYEQYF.

CDR3 DNA: TGTGCCAGCAGTGACCCGGGAGAGGTCACCGGGGAGCTGTTTTTT. It is translated as CASSDPGEVTGELFF. The chain employs TRBV6-4 and TRBJ2-2; maybe TRBD2 (6 bases). This CDR3 comprises 15 residues. Trimming cost V 2 bases and J 4 bases, with 11 bases left between them. Germline V gives CDR1 MRHNA, CDR2 SNTAGT.

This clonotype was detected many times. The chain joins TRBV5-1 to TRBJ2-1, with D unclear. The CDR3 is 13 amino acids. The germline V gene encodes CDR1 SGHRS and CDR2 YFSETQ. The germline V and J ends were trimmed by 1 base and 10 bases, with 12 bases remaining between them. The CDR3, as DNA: TGCGCCAGCAGCTTGTCGGCACCCTGGGAGCAGTTCTTC. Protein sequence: CASSLSAPWEQFF.

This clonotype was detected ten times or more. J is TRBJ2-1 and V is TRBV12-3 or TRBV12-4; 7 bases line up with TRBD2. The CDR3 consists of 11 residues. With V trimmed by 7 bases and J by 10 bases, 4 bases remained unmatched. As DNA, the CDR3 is TGTGCCAGCACCCCAGCGGGAGAGCAGTTCTTC. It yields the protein CASTPAGEQFF.

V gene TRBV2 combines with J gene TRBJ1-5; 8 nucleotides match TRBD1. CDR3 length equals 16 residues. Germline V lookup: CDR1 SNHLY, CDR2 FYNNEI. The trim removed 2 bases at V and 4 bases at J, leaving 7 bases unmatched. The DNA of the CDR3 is TGTGCCAGCAGTGAATCGGGCAGGGGGCAGAATCAGCCCCAGCATTTT. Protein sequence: CASSESGRGQNQPQHF. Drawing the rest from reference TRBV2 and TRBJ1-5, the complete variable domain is EPEVTQTPSHQVTQMGQEVILRCVPISNHLYFYWYRQILGQKVEFLVSFYNNEISEKSEIFDDQFSVERPDGSNFTLKIRSTKLEDSAMYFCASSESGRGQNQPQHFGDGTRLSIL.

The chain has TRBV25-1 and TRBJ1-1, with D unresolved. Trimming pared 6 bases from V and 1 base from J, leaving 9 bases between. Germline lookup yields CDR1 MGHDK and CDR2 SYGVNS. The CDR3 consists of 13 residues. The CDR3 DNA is TGTGCCAGCAGATACGGATGGAACACTGAAGCTTTCTTT. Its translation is CASRYGWNTEAFF.

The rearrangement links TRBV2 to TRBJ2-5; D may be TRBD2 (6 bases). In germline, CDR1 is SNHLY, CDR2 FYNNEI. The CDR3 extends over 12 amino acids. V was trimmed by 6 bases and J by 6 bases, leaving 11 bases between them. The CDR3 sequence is CASSGGVKTQYF. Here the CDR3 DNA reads TGTGCCAGCAGCGGGGGAGTCAAGACCCAGTACTTC.

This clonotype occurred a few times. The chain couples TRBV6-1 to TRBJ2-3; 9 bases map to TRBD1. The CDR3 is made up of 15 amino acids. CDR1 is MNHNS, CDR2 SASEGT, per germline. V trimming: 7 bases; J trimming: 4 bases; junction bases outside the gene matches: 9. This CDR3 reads CASTLGQGGSDTQYF. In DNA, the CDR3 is TGTGCCAGCACCCTGGGACAGGGTGGCTCAGATACGCAGTATTTT.

CDR3 DNA sequence: TGCAGTGCTAGAGTGGGGACAGGGAGGGCTGAAGCTTTCTTT. The encoded protein is CSARVGTGRAEAFF. The V and J genes are TRBV20-1 and TRBJ1-1; TRBD1 matches 9 bases. The junction had 6 bases not matched to a gene; V was cut back by 1 base and J by 6 bases. Looked up from germline, CDR1 is DFQATT and CDR2 is SNEGSKA (reference sequence). The CDR3 extends over 14 amino acids.

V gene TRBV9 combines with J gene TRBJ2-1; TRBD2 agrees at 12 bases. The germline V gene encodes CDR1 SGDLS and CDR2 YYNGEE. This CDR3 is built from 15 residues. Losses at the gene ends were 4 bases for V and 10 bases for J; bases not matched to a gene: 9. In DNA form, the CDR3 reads TGTGCCAGCAGCTTGCGACTAGCGGGAGCTGGGGAGCAGTTCTTC. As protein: CASSLRLAGAGEQFF. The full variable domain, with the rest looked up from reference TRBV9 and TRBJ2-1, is DSGVTQTPKHLITATGQRVTLRCSPRSGDLSVYWYQQSLDQGLQFLIQYYNGEERAKGNILERFSAQQFPDLHSELNLSSLELGDSALYFCASSLRLAGAGEQFFGPGTRLTVL.

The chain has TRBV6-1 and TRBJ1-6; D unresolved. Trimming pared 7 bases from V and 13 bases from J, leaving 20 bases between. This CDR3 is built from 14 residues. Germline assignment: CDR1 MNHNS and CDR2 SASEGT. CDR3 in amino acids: CASNREGNARPLHF. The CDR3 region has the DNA TGTGCCAGCAATCGCGAGGGAAACGCGCGGCCCCTCCACTTT.